This T cell receptor beta chain was captured in a study of blood T cell repertoires in COVID-19. Cohorts were based on clinical histories the participants reported. Someone with COVID-19 had been met by exposed participants within 2 weeks before study entry. Assay used: immunoSEQ multiplex PCR; TCRdb lists only in-frame clones, some missing. The sample carries 140,000 to 150,000 clones, less than 90% recorded once. CDR1 and CDR2 (germline): SGHNT, YENEEA. V was cut by 4 bases and J by 5 bases, with 17 bases left in between. The CDR3 sequence is 16 residues long. Source material: PBMCs or T cells enriched from blood (not recorded which). The chain carries TRBV11-3 and TRBJ2-2; D may be TRBD1 (6 bases). This TCR came from a woman in her fifties or sixties who had been exposed to COVID-19. The CDR3 nucleotides are TGTGCCAGCAGCTCCCTCACAGGGATCGGGACCGGGGAGCTGTTTTTT. Protein sequence: CASSSLTGIGTGELFF. Using reference TRBV11-3 and TRBJ2-2 for the parts outside the CDR3, the full variable domain is EAGVVQSPRYKIIEKKQPVAFWCNPISGHNTLYWYLQNLGQGPELLIRYENEEAVDDSQLPKDRFSAERLKGVDSTLKIQPAELGDSAVYLCASSSLTGIGTGELFFGEGSRLTVL.